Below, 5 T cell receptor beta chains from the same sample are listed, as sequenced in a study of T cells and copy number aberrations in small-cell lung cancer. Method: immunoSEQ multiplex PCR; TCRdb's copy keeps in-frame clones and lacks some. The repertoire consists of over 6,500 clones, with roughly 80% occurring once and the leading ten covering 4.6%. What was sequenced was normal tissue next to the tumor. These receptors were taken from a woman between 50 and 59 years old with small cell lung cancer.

CDR3 sequence (DNA): TGCGCCAGCAGCTTAGAGGCGTTAGGCGCAGATACGCAGTATTTT. As protein: CASSLEALGADTQYF. The V and J genes are TRBV5-1 and TRBJ2-3; D call uncertain. This CDR3 contains 15 residues. Trimming removed 2 bases at V and 4 bases at J, with 14 bases between. Germline CDR1 and CDR2: SGHRS and YFSETQ.

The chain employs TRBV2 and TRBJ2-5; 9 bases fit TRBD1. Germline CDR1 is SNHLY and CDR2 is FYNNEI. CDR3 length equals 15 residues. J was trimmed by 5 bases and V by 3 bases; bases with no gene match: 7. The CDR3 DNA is TGTGCCAGCAGTGAGGGGGACAGGGTGGTGGAGACCCAGTACTTC. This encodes CASSEGDRVVETQYF.

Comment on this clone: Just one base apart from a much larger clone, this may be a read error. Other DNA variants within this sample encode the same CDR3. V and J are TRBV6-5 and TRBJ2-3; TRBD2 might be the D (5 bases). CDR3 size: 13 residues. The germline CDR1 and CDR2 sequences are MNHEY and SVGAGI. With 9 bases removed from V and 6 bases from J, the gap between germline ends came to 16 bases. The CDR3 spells CASGDTRGDTQYF. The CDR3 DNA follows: TGTGCCAGTGGAGATACCAGAGGGGATACGCAGTATTTT.

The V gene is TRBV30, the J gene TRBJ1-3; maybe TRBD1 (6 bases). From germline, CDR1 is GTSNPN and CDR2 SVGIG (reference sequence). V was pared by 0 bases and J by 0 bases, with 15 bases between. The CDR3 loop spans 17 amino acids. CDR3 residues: CAWSVQRLDSSGNTIYF. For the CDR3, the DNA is TGTGCCTGGAGTGTACAACGACTGGACAGCTCTGGAAACACCATATATTTT. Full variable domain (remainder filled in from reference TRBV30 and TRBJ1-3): SQTIHQWPATLVQPVGSPLSLECTVEGTSNPNLYWYRQAAGRGLQLLFYSVGIGQISSEVPQNLSASRPQDRQFILSSKKLLLSDSGFYLCAWSVQRLDSSGNTIYFGEGSWLTVV.

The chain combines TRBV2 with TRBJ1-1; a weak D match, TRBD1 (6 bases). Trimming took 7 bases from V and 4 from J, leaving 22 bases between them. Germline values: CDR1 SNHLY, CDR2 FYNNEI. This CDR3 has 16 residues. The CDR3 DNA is TGTGCCAGCATTACGCCTGGGGGGCCGCGGGGCACTGAAGCTTTCTTT. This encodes CASITPGGPRGTEAFF. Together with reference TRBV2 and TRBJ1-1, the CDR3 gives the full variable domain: EPEVTQTPSHQVTQMGQEVILRCVPISNHLYFYWYRQILGQKVEFLVSFYNNEISEKSEIFDDQFSVERPDGSNFTLKIRSTKLEDSAMYFCASITPGGPRGTEAFFGQGTRLTVV.